A single sample is the source of the 3 T cell receptor beta chains below, sequenced in a study of glioma-infiltrating T cells. Using RNA template, CDR3s of TCR alpha and beta were amplified with iRepertoire arm-PCR. TCRdb re-analysed the multiplex PCR reads in MiXCR, keeping a single row per CDR3 protein. The sample holds about 140,000 distinct CDR3 sequences; roughly two fifths are singletons and the top ten take roughly 20%. Sample: glioma tissue, nonneoplastic brain tissue, or PBMCs (not recorded which). The receptors derive from a human donor with low-grade glioma or glioblastoma, undergoing nonglioma brain surgery, or in good health (not recorded which).

In the case of this clonotype: Possible read error: a much larger clone is one base away. The gene calls are TRBV3-1 and TRBJ2-5; 10 bases agree with TRBD2. After removal of 1 base from V and 8 bases from J, the junction contained 7 bases not matched to a gene. The CDR3 has 15 residues. CDR1 is LGHDT and CDR2 is YNNKEL in the germline V gene (reference sequence). The CDR3 DNA follows: TGTGCCAGCAGCCAAGTCACTAGCGGGACAGATACCCAGTACTTC. Its protein is CASSQVTSGTDTQYF.

The chain carries TRBV18 and TRBJ2-7; 9 positions match TRBD1. The CDR3 is made up of 14 amino acids. Germline assignment: CDR1 KGHSH and CDR2 LQKENI. V was clipped by 5 bases and J by 5 bases; unmatched bases: 7. Here the CDR3 reads CASSNQGQGDEQYF. The CDR3 DNA reads as TGTGCCAGCTCAAACCAGGGACAGGGCGACGAGCAGTACTTC.

Written as DNA, the CDR3 is TGTGCCAGCAGTGAAGACAGGAAGTATGGCTACACCTTC. It encodes CASSEDRKYGYTF. The V call is TRBV2, the J call TRBJ1-2; TRBD1 might be the D (5 bases). The CDR3 spans 13 residues. Germline values: CDR1 SNHLY, CDR2 FYNNEI. V dropped 1 base and J dropped 5 bases, with 8 bases sitting between them.